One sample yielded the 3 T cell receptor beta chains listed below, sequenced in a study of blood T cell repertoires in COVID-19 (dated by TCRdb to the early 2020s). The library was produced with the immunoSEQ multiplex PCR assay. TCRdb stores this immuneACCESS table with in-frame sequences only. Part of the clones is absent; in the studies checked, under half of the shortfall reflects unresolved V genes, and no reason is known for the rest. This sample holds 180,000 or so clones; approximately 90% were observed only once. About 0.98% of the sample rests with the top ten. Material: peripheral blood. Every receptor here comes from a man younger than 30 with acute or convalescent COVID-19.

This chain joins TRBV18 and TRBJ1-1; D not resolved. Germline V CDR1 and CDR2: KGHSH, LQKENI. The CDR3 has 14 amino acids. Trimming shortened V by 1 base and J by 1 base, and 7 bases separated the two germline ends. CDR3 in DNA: TGTGCCAGCTCACCACTTGGGAGGAACACTGAAGCTTTCTTT. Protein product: CASSPLGRNTEAFF.

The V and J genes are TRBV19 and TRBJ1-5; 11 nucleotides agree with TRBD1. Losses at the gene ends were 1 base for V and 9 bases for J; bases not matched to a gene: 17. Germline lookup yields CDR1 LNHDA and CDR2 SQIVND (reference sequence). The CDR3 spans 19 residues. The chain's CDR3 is CASSIVQIPGQGVFPPQHF. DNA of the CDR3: TGTGCCAGTAGTATAGTTCAGATCCCGGGACAGGGGGTATTTCCGCCCCAGCATTTT.

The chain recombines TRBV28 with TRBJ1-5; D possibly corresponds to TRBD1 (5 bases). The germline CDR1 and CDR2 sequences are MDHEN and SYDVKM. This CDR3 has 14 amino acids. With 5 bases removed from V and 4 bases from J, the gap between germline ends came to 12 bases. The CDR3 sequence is CASSATTGNQPQHF. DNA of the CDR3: TGTGCCAGCAGTGCAACTACAGGAAATCAGCCCCAGCATTTT.